Given below is one TCR beta chain in context. Antigen specificity is unknown. This sample stems from a study of blood T cells in healthy people across ages. General study points: Unsorted PBMC input precluded a conclusive naive versus antigen-experienced comparison.

The CDR3 contains 17 residues. Germline lookup yields CDR1 MNHEY and CDR2 SVGEGT. V gave up 6 bases and J gave up 10 bases, with 25 bases separating them. Isolation yielded PBMCs, at least 7 million per sample, in every case. A J-beta primer mix and a sample-barcoded 5' primer were used in a second PCR of roughly 6 to 12 cycles. TCRdb analysed the 5' RACE reads with MiXCR anew, one entry per CDR3 protein. The sample lists some 1.1 million distinct CDR3 sequences, 30% to 40% seen once, with under 15% in the top ten. The TCR comes from a young man in good health. The chain carries TRBV6-2 or TRBV6-3 and TRBJ1-6; the D gene is possibly TRBD1 (5 bases). Sequences were obtained from blood. The CDR3, as DNA: TGTGCCAGCAGCCTCACCCCCCTGTGGGGGAGGGAATCACCCCTCCACTTT. Translating gives CASSLTPLWGRESPLHF.